This TCR beta chain was recovered during a study of T cell responses to AZD1222 COVID-19 vaccine listed by TCRdb under 2021. About the study as a whole: AZD1222 recipients given second doses at about 4 weeks or at about 12 weeks were pooled, since spike-specific TCR depth and breadth were not found to differ between the two schedules. Trial participants were enrolled by age into subgroups of 18-55, 56-69 and 70-plus years, and around 140, 26 and 57 TCR-sequenced participants, respectively, were included in these subgroups. A total of 230 or so trial participants underwent TCR sequencing, of whom about 200 received two doses of AZD1222 and about 25 received two doses of the MenACWY control vaccine.

Read against the paper, the sample's time point label means: baseline before first vaccination. Vaccinee samples were obtained from the UK trials COV001 and COV002, which included a single-blind randomized controlled phase 2/3 trial of AZD1222 (ChAdOx1 nCoV-19) in healthy adults. Trial participant PBMC samples were collected at day 0 and day 28 after the second dose for TCRbeta chain sequencing. This clone was recorded once. It has no known antigen specificity. No base qualities exist here, and no much larger clone lies one base off it. The same CDR3 arises from other DNA sequences in this sample as well. The CDR3 regions of human TCRbeta chains were analyzed by immunosequencing. From the authors' description of their analysis: TCRs in the repertoires were compared against a reference library of SARS-CoV-2-specific TCRs that had been generated with the MIRA antigen-specificity platform. Breadth was defined as the fraction of unique TCRs that were SARS-CoV-2-associated, and depth was defined as the fraction of total T cells that were SARS-CoV-2-associated. Using the MIRA data, each spike-specific TCR was mapped to the spike region that the TCR reacts to and placed in a CD4 or CD8 class. Log10-transformed breadth and depth values were compared by one-way ANOVA with Sidak's multiple comparisons tests. TCRdb took over this immuneACCESS table, retaining in-frame rearrangements with V and J assigned. Such tables are incomplete; in checked studies, under half of the missing clones stem from an unresolved V gene, and the remainder is unexplained. The DNA was the basis for D and trimming; V, J and clone size are from that table. For this sample the table gives approximately 120,000 clones, of which 91% were detected only once. The ten biggest clones cover less than 9.5% of the sample.

V is clipped by 4 bases and J by 1 base, and the sequence between their germline boundaries is 10 bases long. Inclusive of the bounding cysteine and phenylalanine, the CDR3 is 14 residues long. Only the CDR3 region is kept as DNA, spanning 42 bases read in frame from base 1. The germline V gene provides CDR1 SGHTA and CDR2 FQGNSA. General study outcomes and caveats: Participants were mostly white British and included more females than males, and it was suggested by the authors that clonal diversity may have been underestimated. Because no day 14 peak-response samples were available, repertoires were characterized only after the peak T cell response. Only a handful of AZD1222 recipients were SARS-CoV-2 seropositive at baseline, limiting conclusions about previously exposed vaccinees. Spike-specific TCR breadth and depth rose significantly after two AZD1222 doses compared with day 0 and with MenACWY recipients. The 56-69-year group was small, and its depth increase did not reach significance, likely because of low power. The whole spike protein was spanned by vaccine-associated CD4 TCRs, and dominant responses were seen in regions 160-218 and 743-854. Reportedly, close to half of the unique spike-specific TCRs recognized epitopes lying outside the regions that are mutated in the B.1.351 and B.1.1.7 variants.

Sequenced material: peripheral blood, taken on day 0 of AZD1222 vaccination. Recombination joined TRBV7-2 with TRBJ1-1; the D segment could be TRBD1, given 6 matching bases. The TCR sequence derives from an adult in good health. The CDR3 sequence is CASSSGQWNTEAFF. The nucleotides are TGTGCCAGCAGCTCAGGACAGTGGAACACTGAAGCTTTCTTT. Beyond the CDR3, the reference TRBV7-2 and TRBJ1-1 genes provide the residues; the full variable domain reads: GAGVSQSPSNKVTEKGKDVELRCDPISGHTALYWYRQSLGQGLEFLIYFQGNSAPDKSGLPSDRFSAERTGGSVSTLTIQRTQQEDSAVYLCASSSGQWNTEAFFGQGTRLTVV.